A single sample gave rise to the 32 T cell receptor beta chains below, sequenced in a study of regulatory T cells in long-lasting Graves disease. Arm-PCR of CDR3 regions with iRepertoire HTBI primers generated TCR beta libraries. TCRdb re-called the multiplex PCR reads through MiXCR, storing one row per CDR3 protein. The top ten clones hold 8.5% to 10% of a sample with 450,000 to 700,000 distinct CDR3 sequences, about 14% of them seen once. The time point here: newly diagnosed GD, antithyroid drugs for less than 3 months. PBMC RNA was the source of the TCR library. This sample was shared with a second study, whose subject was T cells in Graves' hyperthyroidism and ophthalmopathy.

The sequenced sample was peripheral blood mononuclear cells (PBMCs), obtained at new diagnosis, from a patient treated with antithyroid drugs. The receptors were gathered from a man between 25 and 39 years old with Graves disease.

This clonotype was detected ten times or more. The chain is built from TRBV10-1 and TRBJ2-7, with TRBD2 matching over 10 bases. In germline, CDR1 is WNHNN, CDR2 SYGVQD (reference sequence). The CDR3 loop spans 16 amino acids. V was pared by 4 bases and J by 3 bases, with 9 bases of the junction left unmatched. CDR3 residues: CASSAVGLAGVYEQYF. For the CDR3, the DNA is TGCGCCAGCAGTGCCGTGGGCCTAGCGGGAGTCTACGAGCAGTACTTC.

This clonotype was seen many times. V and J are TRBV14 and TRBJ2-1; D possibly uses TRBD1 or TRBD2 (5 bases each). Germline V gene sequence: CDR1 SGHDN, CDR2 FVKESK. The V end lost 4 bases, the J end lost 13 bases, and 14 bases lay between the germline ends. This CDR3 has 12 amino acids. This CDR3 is CASSRGTKPQFF. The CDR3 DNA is TGTGCCAGCAGCCGAGGGACCAAACCCCAGTTCTTC.

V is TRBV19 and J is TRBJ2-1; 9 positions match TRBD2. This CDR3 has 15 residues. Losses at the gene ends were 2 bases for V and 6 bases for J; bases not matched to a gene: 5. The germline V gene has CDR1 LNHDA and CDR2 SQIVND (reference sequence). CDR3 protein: CASSIIGTSRNEQFF. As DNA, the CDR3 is TGTGCCAGTAGTATAATCGGGACTAGCCGCAATGAGCAGTTCTTC.

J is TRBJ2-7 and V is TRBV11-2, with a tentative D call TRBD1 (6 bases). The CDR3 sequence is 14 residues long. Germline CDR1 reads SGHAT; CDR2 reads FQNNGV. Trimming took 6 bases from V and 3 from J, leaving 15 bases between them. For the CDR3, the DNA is TGTGCCAGCAGTGGACAGCGCTGGGACTACGAGCAGTACTTC. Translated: CASSGQRWDYEQYF. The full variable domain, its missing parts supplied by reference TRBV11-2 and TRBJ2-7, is EAGVAQSPRYKIIEKRQSVAFWCNPISGHATLYWYQQILGQGPKLLIQFQNNGVVDDSQLPKDRFSAERLKGVDSTLKIQPAKLEDSAVYLCASSGQRWDYEQYFGPGTRLTVT.

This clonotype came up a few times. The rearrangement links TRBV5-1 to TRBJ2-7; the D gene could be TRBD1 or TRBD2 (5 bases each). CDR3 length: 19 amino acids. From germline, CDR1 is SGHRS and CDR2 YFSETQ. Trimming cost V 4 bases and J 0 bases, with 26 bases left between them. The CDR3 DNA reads TGCGCCAGCAGCCATGGCCCTAATCCCGGGACCAAGAGCTCCTACGAGCAGTACTTC. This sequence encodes CASSHGPNPGTKSSYEQYF. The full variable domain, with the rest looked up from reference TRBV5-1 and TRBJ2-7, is KAGVTQTPRYLIKTRGQQVTLSCSPISGHRSVSWYQQTPGQGLQFLFEYFSETQRNKGNFPGRFSGRQFSNSRSEMNVSTLELGDSALYLCASSHGPNPGTKSSYEQYFGPGTRLTVT.

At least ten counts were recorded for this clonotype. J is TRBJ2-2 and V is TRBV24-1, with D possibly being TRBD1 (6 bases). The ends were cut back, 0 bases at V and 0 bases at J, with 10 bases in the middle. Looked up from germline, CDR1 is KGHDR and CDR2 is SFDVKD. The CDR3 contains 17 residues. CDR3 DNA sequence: TGTGCCACCAGTGATTTGGGGACATCACCGAACACCGGGGAGCTGTTTTTT. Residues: CATSDLGTSPNTGELFF.

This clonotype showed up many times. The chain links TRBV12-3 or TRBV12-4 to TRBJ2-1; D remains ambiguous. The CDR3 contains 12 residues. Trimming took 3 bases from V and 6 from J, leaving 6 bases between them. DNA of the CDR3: TGTGCCAGCAGTTTCCCTAGCAATGAGCAGTTCTTC. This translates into CASSFPSNEQFF.

Here the CDR3 reads CASRRAGSHEQYF. CDR3 bases: TGTGCCAGCAGAAGGGCAGGGTCGCACGAGCAGTACTTC. The genes are TRBV27 and TRBJ2-7, with D possibly being TRBD1 (5 bases). Trimming shortened V by 6 bases and J by 5 bases, and 14 bases separated the two germline ends. The CDR3 is made up of 13 amino acids. The germline V gene encodes CDR1 MNHEY and CDR2 SMNVEV (reference sequence).

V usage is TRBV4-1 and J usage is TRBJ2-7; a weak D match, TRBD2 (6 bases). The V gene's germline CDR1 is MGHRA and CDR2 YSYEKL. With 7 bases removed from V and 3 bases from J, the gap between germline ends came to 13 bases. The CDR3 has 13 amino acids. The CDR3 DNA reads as TGCGCCAGCAAGGGTACGGGGGTCTACGAGCAGTACTTC. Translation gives CASKGTGVYEQYF.

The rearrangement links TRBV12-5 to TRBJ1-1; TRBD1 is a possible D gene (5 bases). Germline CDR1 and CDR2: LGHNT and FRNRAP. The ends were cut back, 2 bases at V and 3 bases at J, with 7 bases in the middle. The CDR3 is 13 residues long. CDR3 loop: CASGLSGDTEAFF. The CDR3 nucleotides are TGTGCTAGTGGTTTGTCGGGGGACACTGAAGCTTTCTTT.

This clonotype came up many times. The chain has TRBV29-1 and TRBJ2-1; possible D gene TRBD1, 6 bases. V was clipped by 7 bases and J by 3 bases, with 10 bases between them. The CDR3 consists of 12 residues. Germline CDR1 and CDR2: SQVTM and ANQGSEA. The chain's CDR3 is CSGRGFYNEQFF. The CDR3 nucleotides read TGCAGCGGCAGGGGATTCTACAATGAGCAGTTCTTC.

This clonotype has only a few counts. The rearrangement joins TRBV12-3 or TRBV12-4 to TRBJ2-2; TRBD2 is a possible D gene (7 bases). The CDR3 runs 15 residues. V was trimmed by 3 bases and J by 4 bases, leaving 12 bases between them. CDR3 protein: CASSLGGAATGELFF. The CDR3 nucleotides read TGTGCCAGCAGTTTGGGGGGGGCGGCCACCGGGGAGCTGTTTTTT.

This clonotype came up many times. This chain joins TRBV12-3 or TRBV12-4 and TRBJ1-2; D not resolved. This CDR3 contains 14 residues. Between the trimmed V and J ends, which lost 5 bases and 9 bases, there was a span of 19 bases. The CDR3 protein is CASSRDGGVFRYTF. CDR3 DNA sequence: TGTGCCAGCAGTAGGGATGGTGGGGTCTTTCGCTACACCTTC.

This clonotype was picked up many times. In DNA, the CDR3 is TGTGCCAGCACCAACGTGGGGGCCGGGGAGACCCAGTACTTC. Translating it yields CASTNVGAGETQYF. J is TRBJ2-5 and V is TRBV6-1, with TRBD1 as a possible D gene (6 bases). With 7 bases removed from V and 5 bases from J, the gap between germline ends came to 17 bases. The CDR3 spans 14 residues. From germline, CDR1 is MNHNS and CDR2 SASEGT.

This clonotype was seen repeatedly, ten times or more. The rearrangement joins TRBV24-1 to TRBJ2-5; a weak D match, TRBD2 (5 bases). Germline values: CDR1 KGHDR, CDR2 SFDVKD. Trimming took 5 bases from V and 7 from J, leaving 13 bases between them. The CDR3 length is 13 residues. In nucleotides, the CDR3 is TGTGCCACCAGTGGCAATAGCGCGGCGACCCAGTACTTC. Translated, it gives CATSGNSAATQYF.

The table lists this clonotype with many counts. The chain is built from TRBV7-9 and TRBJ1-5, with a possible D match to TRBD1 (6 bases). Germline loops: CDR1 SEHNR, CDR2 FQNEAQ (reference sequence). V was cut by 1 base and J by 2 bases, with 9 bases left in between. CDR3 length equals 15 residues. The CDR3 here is CASSLGTDRNQPQHF. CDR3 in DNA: TGTGCCAGCAGCTTAGGGACAGACCGCAATCAGCCCCAGCATTTT.

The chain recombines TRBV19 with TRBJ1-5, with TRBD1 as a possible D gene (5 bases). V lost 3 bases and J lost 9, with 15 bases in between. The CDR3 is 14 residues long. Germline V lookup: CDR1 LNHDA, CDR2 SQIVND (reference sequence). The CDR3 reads CASSIQGRQRPQHF. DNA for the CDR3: TGTGCCAGTAGTATCCAGGGCCGGCAGCGGCCCCAGCATTTT. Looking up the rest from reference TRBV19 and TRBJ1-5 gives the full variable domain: DGGITQSPKYLFRKEGQNVTLSCEQNLNHDAMYWYRQDPGQGLRLIYYSQIVNDFQKGDIAEGYSVSREKKESFPLTVTSAQKNPTAFYLCASSIQGRQRPQHFGDGTRLSIL.

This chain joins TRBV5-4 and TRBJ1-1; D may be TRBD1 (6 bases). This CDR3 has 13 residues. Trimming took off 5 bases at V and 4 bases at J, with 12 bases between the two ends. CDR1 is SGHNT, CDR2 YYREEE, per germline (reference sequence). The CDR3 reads CASRLQGFTEAFF. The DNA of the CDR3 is TGTGCCAGCAGGCTTCAGGGGTTCACTGAAGCTTTCTTT.

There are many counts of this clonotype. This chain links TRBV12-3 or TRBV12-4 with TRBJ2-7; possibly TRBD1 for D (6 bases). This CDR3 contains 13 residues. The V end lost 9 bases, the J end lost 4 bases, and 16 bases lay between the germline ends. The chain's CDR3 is CASSDLTGYEQYF. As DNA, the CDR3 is TGTGCCAGTAGCGATTTAACAGGGTACGAGCAGTACTTC.

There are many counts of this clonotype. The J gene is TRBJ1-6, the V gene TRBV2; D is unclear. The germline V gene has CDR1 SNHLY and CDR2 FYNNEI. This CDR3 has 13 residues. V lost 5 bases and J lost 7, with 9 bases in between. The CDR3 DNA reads TGTGCCAGCAGTATCGGGAGGAATTCACCCCTCCACTTT. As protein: CASSIGRNSPLHF.

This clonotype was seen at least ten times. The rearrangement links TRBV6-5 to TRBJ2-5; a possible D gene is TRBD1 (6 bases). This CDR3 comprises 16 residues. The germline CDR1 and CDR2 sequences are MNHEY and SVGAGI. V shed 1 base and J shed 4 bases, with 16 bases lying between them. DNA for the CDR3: TGTGCCAGCAGTTACTTTGGGGGCGGAGGAGGAGAGACCCAGTACTTC. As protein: CASSYFGGGGGETQYF.

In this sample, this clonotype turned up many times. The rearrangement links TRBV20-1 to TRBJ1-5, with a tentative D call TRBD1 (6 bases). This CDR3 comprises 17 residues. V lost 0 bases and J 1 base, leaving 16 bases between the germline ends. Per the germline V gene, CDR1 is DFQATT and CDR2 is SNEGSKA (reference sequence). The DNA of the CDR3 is TGCAGTGCTAGAGATGGTGCAGGGGTGTGGAGCAATCAGCCCCAGCATTTT. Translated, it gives CSARDGAGVWSNQPQHF.

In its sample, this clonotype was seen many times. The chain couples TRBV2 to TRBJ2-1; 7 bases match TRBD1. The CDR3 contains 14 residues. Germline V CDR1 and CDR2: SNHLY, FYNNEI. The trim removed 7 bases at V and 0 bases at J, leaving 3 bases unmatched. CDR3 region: CASIQGTSYNEQFF. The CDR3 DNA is TGTGCCAGCATACAGGGGACCTCCTACAATGAGCAGTTCTTC.

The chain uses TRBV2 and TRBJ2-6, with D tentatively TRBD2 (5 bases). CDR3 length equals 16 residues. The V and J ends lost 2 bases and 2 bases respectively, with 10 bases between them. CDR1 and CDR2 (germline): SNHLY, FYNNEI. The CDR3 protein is CASSELGSAGANVLTF. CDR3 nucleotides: TGTGCCAGCAGTGAATTGGGTAGCGCTGGGGCCAACGTCCTGACTTTC.

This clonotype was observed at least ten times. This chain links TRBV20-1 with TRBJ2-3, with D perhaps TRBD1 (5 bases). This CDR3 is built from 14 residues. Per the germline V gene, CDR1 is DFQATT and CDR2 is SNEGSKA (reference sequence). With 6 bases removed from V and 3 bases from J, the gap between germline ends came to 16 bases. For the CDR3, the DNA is TGCAGTGCCTCAGGGAATTTCGGGACAGATACGCAGTATTTT. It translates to CSASGNFGTDTQYF.

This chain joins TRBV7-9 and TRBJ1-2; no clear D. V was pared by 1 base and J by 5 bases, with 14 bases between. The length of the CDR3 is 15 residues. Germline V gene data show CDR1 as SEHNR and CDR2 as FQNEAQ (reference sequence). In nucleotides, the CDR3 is TGTGCCAGCAGCTTAGATTTCGGGTGGTCATATGGCTACACCTTC. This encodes CASSLDFGWSYGYTF.

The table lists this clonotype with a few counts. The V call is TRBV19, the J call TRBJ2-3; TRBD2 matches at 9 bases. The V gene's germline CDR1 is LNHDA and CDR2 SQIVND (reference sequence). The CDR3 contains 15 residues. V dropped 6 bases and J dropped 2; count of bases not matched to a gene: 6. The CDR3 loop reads CASRGGRGSTDTQYF. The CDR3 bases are TGTGCCAGTAGGGGCGGGAGGGGTTCCACAGATACGCAGTATTTT.

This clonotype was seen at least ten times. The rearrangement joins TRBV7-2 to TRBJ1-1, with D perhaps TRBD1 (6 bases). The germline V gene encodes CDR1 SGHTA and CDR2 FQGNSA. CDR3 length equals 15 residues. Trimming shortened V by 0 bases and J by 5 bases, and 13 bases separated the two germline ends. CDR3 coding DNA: TGTGCCAGCAGCTTAGCACCGGGGGCGGGGACTGAAGCTTTCTTT. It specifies CASSLAPGAGTEAFF.

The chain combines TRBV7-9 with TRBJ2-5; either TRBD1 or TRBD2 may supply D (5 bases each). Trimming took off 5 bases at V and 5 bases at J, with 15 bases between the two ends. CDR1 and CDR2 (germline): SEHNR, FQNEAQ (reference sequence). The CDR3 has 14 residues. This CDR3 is CASSAGTPGETQYF. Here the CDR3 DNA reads TGTGCCAGCAGCGCCGGGACCCCGGGGGAGACCCAGTACTTC.

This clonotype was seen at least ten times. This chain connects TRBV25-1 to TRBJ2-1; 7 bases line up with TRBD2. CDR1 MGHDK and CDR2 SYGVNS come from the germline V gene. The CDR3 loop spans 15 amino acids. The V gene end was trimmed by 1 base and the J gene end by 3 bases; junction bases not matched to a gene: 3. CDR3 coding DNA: TGTGCCAGCAGTGAATCTGGCGGGAGCTACAATGAGCAGTTCTTC. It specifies CASSESGGSYNEQFF.

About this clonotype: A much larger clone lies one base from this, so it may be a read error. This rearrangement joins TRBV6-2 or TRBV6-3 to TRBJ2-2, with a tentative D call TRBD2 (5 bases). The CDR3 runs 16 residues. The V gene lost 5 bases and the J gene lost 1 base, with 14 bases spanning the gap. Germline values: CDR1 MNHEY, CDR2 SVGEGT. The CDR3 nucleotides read TGTGCCAGCAGTGAACCGAGCGGAAAGAACACCGGGGAGCTGTTTTTT. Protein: CASSEPSGKNTGELFF.

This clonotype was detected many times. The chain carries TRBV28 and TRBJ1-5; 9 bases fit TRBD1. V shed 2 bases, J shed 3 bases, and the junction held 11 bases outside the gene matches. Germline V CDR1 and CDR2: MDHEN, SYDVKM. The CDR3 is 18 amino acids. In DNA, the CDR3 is TGTGCCAGCAGTTTACCCCTCGGGACAGGGACGGTCAATCAGCCCCAGCATTTT. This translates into CASSLPLGTGTVNQPQHF.